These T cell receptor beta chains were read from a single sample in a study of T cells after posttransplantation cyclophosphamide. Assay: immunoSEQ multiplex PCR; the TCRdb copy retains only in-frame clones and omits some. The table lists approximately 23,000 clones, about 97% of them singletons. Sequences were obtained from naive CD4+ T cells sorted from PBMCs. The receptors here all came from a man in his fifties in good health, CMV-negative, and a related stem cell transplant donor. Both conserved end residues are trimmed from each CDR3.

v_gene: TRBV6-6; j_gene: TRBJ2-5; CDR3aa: ASSSGQGKETQY
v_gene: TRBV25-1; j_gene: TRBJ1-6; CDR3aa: ASSEAGSYNSPLH
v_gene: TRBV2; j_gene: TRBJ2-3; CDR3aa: ASSSGLAGGPEDTQY
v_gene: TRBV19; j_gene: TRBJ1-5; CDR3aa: ASSIDRGRIGNQPQH
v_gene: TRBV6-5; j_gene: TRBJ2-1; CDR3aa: ASSGTSGNYNEQF
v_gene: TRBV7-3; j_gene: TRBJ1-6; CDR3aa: ASSKQGGGSPLH
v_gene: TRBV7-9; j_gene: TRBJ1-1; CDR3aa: ASSLGTGTGNTEAF
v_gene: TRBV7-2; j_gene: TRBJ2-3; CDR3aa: ASSLGWLAGGYPRY
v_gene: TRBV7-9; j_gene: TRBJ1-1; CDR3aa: ASSPSTVANTEAF
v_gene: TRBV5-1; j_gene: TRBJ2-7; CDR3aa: ASSFGQGASYEQY
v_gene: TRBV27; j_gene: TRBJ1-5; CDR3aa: ASSFHRGLGDQPQH
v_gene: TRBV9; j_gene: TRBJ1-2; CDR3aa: ASSVSRQGGNYGYT
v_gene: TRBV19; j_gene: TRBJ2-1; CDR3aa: ASIKTSGGALGEQF
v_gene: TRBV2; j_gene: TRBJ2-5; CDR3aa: ASSPTYRESWEQY
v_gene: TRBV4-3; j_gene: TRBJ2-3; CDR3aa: ASSQERPAAGGDTQY
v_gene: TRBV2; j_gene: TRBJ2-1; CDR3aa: ASKERVGQGVSYNEQF
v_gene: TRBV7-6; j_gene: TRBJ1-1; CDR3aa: ASSLGQGNTEAF
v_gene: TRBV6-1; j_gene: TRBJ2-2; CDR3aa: ASRKTGGGELF
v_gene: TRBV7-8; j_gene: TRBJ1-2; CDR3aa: ASSLSPDSGYT
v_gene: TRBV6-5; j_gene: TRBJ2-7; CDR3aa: ASSFRQGGYEQY
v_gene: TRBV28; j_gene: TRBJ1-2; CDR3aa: ASTWRTHGYT
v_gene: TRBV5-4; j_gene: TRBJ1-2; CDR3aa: ASSWGTGGNYGYT
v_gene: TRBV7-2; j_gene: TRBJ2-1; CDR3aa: ASSLGGGHSYNEQF
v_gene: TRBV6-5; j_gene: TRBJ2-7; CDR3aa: ASTPPGGLYEQY
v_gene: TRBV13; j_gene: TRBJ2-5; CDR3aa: ASSLLSQETQY
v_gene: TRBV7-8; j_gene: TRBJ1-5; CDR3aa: ASSQTRWGNQPQH
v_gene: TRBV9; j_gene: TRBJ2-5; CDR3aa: ASSVSGVAGGLRETQY
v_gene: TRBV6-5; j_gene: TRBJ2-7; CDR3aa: ASRTGDFYEQY
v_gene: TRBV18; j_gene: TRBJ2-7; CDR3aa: ASSPSGGREQY
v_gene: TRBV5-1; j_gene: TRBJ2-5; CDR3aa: ASSSRQGASVTQY
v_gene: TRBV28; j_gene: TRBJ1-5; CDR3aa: ATTRFGQGAFGNQPQH
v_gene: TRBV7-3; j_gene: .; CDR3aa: ASSFQGTGSYEQY
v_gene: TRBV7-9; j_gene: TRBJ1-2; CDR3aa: ASSPGQGGYGYT